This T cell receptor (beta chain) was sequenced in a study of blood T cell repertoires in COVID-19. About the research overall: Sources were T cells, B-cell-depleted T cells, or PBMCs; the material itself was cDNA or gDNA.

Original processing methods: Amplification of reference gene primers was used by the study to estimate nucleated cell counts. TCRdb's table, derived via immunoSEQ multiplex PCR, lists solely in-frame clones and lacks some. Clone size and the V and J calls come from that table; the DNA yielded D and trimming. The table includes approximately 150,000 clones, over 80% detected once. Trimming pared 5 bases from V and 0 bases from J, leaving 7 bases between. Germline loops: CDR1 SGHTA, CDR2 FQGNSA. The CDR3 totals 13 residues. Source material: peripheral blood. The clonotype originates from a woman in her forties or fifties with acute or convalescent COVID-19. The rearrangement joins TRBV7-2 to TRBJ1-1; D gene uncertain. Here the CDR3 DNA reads TGTGCCAGCAGCCGTGACTTGAACACTGAAGCTTTCTTT. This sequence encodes CASSRDLNTEAFF.